Sequencing of this TCR beta chain was carried out in a study of blood T cell repertoires in COVID-19. Study overall: Both acute and convalescent COVID-19 samples were obtained from the United States, Italy and Spain. Sample material is recorded as cDNA or gDNA derived from T cells, B-cell-depleted T cells, or PBMCs.

As originally analysed: The assay estimated nucleated cells by amplifying reference gene primers. Assay used: immunoSEQ multiplex PCR; TCRdb lists only in-frame clones, some missing. The V and J calls and the clone size are those of that table, but D and trimming were determined from the DNA. The sample includes fewer than 200,000 clones, 80% to 90% of them seen just once. Seattle researchers signed up patients amid active infection and tracked them longitudinally. The CDR3 totals 15 residues. Germline V gene data show CDR1 as MNHEY and CDR2 as SMNVEV (reference sequence). J gave up 0 bases and V 8 bases, and 9 bases lay outside the gene matches.

V and J are TRBV27 and TRBJ1-1; 7 bases map to TRBD1. The sample was peripheral blood. The clonotype was recovered from a woman in her 70s with COVID-19, enrolled during active disease. The CDR3 loop is CASSYGGGMNTEAFF. The CDR3 DNA follows: TGTGCCAGCTCCTACGGAGGGGGCATGAACACTGAAGCTTTCTTT.